This T cell receptor (beta chain) was sequenced during a study of blood T cell repertoires in COVID-19. Whole-study context: COVID-19 samples, acute and convalescent, were from the United States, Italy and Spain. The analysed material was cDNA or gDNA that came from T cells, B-cell-depleted T cells, or PBMCs.

Original methodology: It was from reference gene primer amplification that nucleated cell counts were estimated. Libraries were prepared by immunoSEQ multiplex PCR; TCRdb keeps only in-frame clonotypes and omits some of them. The D gene and trimming were derived from the DNA, and the V and J assignments and clone size from that table. In the table there are around 71,000 clones, about 89% of which are singletons. V lost 7 bases to trimming and J lost 7 bases; unmatched junction nucleotides: 9. The CDR3 is 13 amino acids. Germline CDR1 and CDR2: MNHEY and SVGEGT. The chain combines TRBV6-2 or TRBV6-3 with TRBJ1-2, with 7 bases that match TRBD1. What was sequenced was peripheral blood. This clonotype originated in a woman aged 55-69 years with acute or convalescent COVID-19. The CDR3 sequence is CASNPGHRGGYTF. The CDR3 region has the DNA TGTGCCAGCAACCCGGGACACAGGGGTGGCTACACCTTC.